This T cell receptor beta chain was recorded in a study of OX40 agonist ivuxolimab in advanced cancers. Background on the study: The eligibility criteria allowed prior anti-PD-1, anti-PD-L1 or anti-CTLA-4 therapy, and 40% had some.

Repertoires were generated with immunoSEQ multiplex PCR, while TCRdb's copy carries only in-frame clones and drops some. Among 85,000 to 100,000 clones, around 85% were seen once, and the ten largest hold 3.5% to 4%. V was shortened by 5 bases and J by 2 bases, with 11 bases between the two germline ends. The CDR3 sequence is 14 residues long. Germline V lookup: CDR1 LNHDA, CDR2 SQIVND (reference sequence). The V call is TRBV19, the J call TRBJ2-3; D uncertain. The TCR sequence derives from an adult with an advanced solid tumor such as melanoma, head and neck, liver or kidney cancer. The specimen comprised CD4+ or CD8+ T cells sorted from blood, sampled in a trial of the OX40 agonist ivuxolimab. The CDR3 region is CASSDQLNTDTQYF. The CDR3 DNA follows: TGTGCCAGTAGTGACCAGCTAAACACAGATACGCAGTATTTT. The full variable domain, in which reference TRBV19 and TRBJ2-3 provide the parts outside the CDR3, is DGGITQSPKYLFRKEGQNVTLSCEQNLNHDAMYWYRQDPGQGLRLIYYSQIVNDFQKGDIAEGYSVSREKKESFPLTVTSAQKNPTAFYLCASSDQLNTDTQYFGPGTRLTVL.